This record looks at one T cell receptor beta chain sequence and its context. What it binds is not known. CDR1 and CDR2 (germline): MNHNS, SASEGT. The CDR3 loop spans 13 amino acids. Trimming pared 7 bases from V and 0 bases from J, leaving 10 bases between. TCRdb reprocessed the reads via MiXCR and lists one record per CDR3 protein. The table records under 75,000 distinct CDR3 sequences, less than 25% of them present only once. The entry originates in a study of type 1 regulatory T cells. Study-level findings and limits: Type 1 regulatory T cells had a more restricted TCR repertoire than non-type 1 regulatory T cells.

This sequence joins TRBV6-1 and TRBJ2-7, with unresolved D. This receptor was taken from a human donor in good health. The sample was cultured type 1 regulatory T (Tr1) cells, either the whole culture or a sorted fraction (not recorded which). Here the CDR3 reads CASNQDRSYEQYF. Written as DNA, the CDR3 is TGTGCCAGCAATCAGGATCGCTCCTACGAGCAGTACTTC.